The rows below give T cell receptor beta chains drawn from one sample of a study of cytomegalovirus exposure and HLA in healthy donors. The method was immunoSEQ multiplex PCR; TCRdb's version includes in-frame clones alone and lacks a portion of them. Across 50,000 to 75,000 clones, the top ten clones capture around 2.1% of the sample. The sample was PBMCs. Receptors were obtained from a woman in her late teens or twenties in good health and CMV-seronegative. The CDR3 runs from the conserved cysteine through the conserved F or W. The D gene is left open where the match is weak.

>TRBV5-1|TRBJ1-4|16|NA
TGCGCCAGCAGCTTGGCCGGGGCAGGGGCCTGGGAAAAACTGTTTTTT
CASSLAGAGAWEKLFF
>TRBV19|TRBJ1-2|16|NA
TGTGCCAGTAGTCCTAGCCTGTATTGGGCTAACTATGGCTACACCTTC
CASSPSLYWANYGYTF
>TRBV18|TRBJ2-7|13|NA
TGTGCCAGCTCACCACCTAATAACAACGAGCAGTACTTC
CASSPPNNNEQYF
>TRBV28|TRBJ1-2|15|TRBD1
TGTGCCAGCAGTTTCCAGGGGGCTATTGACTATGGCTACACCTTC
CASSFQGAIDYGYTF
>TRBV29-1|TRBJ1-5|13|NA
TGCAGCGTTCGGACAGACTACAATCAGCCCCAGCATTTT
CSVRTDYNQPQHF
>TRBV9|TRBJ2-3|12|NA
TGTGCCAGCAGCCCCGCTACGGATACGCAGTATTTT
CASSPATDTQYF
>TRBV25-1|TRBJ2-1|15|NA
TGTGCCAGCAGTGAATGGGGCGGGACGTACAATGAGCAGTTCTTC
CASSEWGGTYNEQFF
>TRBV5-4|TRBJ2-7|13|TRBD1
TGTGCCAGCAGCTTTACAGGGGGCGACGAGCAGTACTTC
CASSFTGGDEQYF
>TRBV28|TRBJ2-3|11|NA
TGTGCCAGCAGGGCGGTAGATACGCAGTATTTT
CASRAVDTQYF
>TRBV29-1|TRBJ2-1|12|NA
TGCAGCGTTGACAGGGTAAGGAATGAGCAGTTCTTC
CSVDRVRNEQFF
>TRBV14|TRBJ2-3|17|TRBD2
TGTGCCAGCTCCTGGACTAGCGGGACGATGAGCACAGATACGCAGTATTTT
CASSWTSGTMSTDTQYF
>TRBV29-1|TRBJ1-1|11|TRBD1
TGCAGCTATTGGGTACAGGGGGGAAATTTCTTT
CSYWVQGGNFF
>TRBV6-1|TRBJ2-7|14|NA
TGTGCCAGCGACGAACCTAGCATTCCCTACGAGCAGTACTTC
CASDEPSIPYEQYF
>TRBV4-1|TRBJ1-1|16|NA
TGCGCCAGCAGCCGAAAAGTAGCCAGAATGAACACTGAAGCTTTCTTT
CASSRKVARMNTEAFF
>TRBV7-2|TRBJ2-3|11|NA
TGTGCCAGCAGTCCTTTCGATACGCAGTATTTT
CASSPFDTQYF
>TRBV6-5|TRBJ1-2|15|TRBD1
TGTGCCAGCAGTTACTCCGGGACAGGGTGGCTAGGCTACACCTTC
CASSYSGTGWLGYTF
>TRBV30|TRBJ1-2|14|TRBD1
TGTGCCTGGAGTCGCCGGGACAGGGTAGAAGGCTACACCTTC
CAWSRRDRVEGYTF
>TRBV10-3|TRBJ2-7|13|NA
TGTGCCATCGGGGACTCATCTCTCTACGAGCAGTACTTC
CAIGDSSLYEQYF
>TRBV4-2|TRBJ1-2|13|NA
TGTGCCAGCAGCTACAGGACTAACTATGGCTACACCTTC
CASSYRTNYGYTF
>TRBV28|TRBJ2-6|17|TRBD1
TGTGCCAGCAGGAAACAGGGGCTGAGCTCTGGGGCCAACGTCCTGACTTTC
CASRKQGLSSGANVLTF
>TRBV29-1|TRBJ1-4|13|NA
TGCAGCGTTTCGGTAGCCTTTAATGAAAAACTGTTTTTT
CSVSVAFNEKLFF
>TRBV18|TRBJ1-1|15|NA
TGTGCCAGCTCACCAATCGGAGGATTATCCACTGAAGCTTTCTTT
CASSPIGGLSTEAFF
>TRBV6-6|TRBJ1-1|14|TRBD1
TGTGCCAGCAGTTACGAGGGGGCTAACACTGAAGCTTTCTTT
CASSYEGANTEAFF
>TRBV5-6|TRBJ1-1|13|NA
TGTGCCAGCAGCCAATTAAGGGGAACTGAAGCTTTCTTT
CASSQLRGTEAFF
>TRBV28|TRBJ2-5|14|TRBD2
TGTGCCAGCAGGACTAGCGGGAGTAGAGAGACCCAGTACTTC
CASRTSGSRETQYF
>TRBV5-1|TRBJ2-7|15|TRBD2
TGCGCCAGCAGCTTGCAGCCGGGACTAGCTCACGAGCAGTACTTC
CASSLQPGLAHEQYF
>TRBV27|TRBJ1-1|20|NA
TGTGCCAGCAGTTTATTTGTGCAGGGCCTAGAACATTGTAGGAGCACTGAAGCTTTCTTT
CASSLFVQGLEHCRSTEAFF
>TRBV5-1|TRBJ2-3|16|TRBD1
TGCGCCAGCAGCTTGGTTGGGACAGGGGGCACAGATACGCAGTATTTT
CASSLVGTGGTDTQYF
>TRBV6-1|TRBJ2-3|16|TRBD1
TGTGCCAGCAGTGAAAGGGGACAGGGAATGATGAGAGGGCAGTATTTT
CASSERGQGMMRGQYF
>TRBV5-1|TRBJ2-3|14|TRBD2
TGCGCCAGCACCTACCTAGCGGTAACAGATACGCAGTATTTT
CASTYLAVTDTQYF
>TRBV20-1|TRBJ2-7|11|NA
TGCAGTGCGTCCTACTCCTACGAGCAGTACTTC
CSASYSYEQYF
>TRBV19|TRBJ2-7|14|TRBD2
TGTGCCAGTAGTACAACTAGCGAAACCTACGAGCAGTACTTC
CASSTTSETYEQYF
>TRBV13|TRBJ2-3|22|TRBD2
TGTGCCAGCAGCTTACAGTTTGGCGGGGGGGAGGATTCTTTGTCTAGCACAGATACGCAGTATTTT
CASSLQFGGGEDSLSSTDTQYF
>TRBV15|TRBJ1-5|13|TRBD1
TGTGCCACCAGCCGACAGGGGTCCCAGCCCCAGCATTTT
CATSRQGSQPQHF
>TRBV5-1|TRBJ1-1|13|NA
TGCGCCAGCAGCTTGGGAGGGAACACTGAAGCTTTCTTT
CASSLGGNTEAFF
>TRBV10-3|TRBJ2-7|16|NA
TGTGCCATCAGTGAGTCGGGGGGAGCGAACTCCTACGAGCAGTACTTC
CAISESGGANSYEQYF
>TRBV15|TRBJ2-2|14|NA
TGTGCCACCAGCATTGGGCCCAACACCGGGGAGCTGTTTTTT
CATSIGPNTGELFF
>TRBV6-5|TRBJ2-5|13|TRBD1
TGTGCCAGCAGTTCCTCAGGGGGTGAGACCCAGTACTTC
CASSSSGGETQYF
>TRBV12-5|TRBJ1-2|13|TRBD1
TGTGCTAGTGGCTCCGGGACAGGGTATGGCTACACCTTC
CASGSGTGYGYTF
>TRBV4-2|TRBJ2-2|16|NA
TGTGCCAGCAGCCAAGACATAAATAGGGGCACCGGGGAGCTGTTTTTT
CASSQDINRGTGELFF
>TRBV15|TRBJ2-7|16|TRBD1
TGTGCCACCAGCAGAGACCGGGACAGGGGAAGGAACGAGCAGTACTTC
CATSRDRDRGRNEQYF
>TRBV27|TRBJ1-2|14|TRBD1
TGTGCCAGCAGCAAAGGGGGCGGCAACTATGGCTACACCTTC
CASSKGGGNYGYTF
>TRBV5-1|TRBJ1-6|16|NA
TGCGCCAGCAGCCAAACCAGATCCCGGGATAATTCACCCCTCCACTTT
CASSQTRSRDNSPLHF
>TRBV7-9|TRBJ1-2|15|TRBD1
TGTGCCAGCAGCTTAAAAAAGGGGGCGCCGGGGGGCTACACCTTC
CASSLKKGAPGGYTF
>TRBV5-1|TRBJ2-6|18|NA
TGCGCCAGCAGCTTGTGGGCAGAACTTAGCTCTGGGGCCAACGTCCTGACTTTC
CASSLWAELSSGANVLTF
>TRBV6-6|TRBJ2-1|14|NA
TGTGCCAGTACTCTAGCTTACTCCTACAATGAGCAGTTCTTC
CASTLAYSYNEQFF
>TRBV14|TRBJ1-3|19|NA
TGTGCCAGCAGCCAAACCCAGGGGTACTATACTTCCTCTGGAAACACCATATATTTT
CASSQTQGYYTSSGNTIYF
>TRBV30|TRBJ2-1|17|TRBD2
TGTGCCTGGAGTTTGTTAGCGGGAGGGAGTGGCTACAATGAGCAGTTCTTC
CAWSLLAGGSGYNEQFF
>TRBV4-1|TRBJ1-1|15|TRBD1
TGCGCCAGCAGCCAACCTGACAGGGACCTTCCACGAGCTTTCTTT
CASSQPDRDLPRAFF